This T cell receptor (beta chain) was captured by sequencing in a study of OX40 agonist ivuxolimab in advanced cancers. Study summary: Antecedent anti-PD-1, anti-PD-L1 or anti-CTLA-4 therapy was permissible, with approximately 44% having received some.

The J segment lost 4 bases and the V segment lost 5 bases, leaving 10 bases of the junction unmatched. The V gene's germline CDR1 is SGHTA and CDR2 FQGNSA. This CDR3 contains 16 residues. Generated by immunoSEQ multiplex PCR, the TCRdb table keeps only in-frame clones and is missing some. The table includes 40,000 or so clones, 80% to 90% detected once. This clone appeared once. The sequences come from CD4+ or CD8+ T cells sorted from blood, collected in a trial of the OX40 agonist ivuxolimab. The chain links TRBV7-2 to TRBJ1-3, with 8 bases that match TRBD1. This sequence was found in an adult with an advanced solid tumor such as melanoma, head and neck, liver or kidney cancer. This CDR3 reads CASSVRRGLKGNTIYF. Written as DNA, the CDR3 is TGTGCCAGCAGCGTCCGCAGGGGGCTCAAAGGAAACACCATATATTTT.